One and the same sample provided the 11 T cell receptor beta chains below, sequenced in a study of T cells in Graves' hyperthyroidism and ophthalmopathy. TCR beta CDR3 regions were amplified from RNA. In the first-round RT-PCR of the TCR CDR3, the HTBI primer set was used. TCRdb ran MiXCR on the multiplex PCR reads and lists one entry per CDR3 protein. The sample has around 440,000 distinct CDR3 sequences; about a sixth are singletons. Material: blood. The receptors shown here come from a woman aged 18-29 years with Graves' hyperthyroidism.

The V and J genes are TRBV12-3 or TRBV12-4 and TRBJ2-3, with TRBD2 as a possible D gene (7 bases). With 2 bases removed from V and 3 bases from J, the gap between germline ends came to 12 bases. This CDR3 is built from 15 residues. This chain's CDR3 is CASSLRGAATDTQYF. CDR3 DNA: TGTGCCAGCAGTTTACGGGGGGCTGCGACAGATACGCAGTATTTT.

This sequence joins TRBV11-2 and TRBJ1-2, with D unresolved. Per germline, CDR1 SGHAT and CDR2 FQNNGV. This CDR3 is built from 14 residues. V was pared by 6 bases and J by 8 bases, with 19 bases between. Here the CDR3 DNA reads TGTGCCAGCAGACGAGCTCCCGTTCAGAGGGGCTACACCTTC. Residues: CASRRAPVQRGYTF.

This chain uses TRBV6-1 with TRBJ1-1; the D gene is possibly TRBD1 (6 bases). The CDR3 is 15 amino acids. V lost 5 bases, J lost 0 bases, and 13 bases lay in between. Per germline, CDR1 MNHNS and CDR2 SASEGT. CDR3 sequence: CASSSPGHMNTEAFF. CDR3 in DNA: TGTGCCAGCAGTTCCCCGGGACACATGAACACTGAAGCTTTCTTT.

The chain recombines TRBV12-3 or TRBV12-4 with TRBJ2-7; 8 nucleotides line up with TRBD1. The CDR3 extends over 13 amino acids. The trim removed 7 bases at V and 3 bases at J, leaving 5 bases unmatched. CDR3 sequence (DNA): TGTGCCAGCAACCCACAGGGGGGCTACGAGCAGTACTTC. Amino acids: CASNPQGGYEQYF.

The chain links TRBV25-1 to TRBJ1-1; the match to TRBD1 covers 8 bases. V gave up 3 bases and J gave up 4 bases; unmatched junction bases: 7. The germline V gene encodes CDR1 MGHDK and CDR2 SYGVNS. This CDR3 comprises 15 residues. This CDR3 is CASSDTSGGSTEAFF. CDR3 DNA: TGTGCCAGCAGTGATACTTCAGGGGGCAGCACTGAAGCTTTCTTT.

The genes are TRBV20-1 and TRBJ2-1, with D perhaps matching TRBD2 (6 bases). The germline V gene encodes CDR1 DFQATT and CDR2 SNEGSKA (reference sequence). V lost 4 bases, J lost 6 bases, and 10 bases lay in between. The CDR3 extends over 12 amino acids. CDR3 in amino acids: CSAKRRGNEQFF. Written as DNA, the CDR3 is TGCAGTGCTAAGCGGAGGGGCAATGAGCAGTTCTTC.

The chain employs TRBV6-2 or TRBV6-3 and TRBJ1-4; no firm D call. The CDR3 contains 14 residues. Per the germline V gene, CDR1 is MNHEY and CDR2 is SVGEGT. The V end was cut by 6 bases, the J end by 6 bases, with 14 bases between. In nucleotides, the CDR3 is TGTGCCAGCAGCGTCAGGAGGTACGATGAAAAACTGTTTTTT. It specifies CASSVRRYDEKLFF.

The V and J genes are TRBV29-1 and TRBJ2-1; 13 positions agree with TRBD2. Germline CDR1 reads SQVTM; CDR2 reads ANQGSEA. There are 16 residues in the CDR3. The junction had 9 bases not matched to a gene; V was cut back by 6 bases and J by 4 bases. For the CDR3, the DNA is TGCAGCGTCCAGCAACTAGCGGGAGGGTCTTACAATGAGCAGTTCTTC. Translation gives CSVQQLAGGSYNEQFF.

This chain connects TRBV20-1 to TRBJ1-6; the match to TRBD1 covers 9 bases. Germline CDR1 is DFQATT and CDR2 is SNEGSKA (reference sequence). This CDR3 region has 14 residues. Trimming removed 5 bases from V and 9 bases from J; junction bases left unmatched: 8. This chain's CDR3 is CSAERTGEGSPLHF. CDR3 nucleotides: TGCAGTGCTGAAAGGACAGGGGAAGGTTCACCCCTCCACTTT.

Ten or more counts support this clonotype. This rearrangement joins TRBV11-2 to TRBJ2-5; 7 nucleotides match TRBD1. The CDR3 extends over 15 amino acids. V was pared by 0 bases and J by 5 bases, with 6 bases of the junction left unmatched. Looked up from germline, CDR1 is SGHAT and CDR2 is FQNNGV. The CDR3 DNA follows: TGTGCCAGCAGCTTAGATACAGGGGCATTTGAGACCCAGTACTTC. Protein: CASSLDTGAFETQYF.

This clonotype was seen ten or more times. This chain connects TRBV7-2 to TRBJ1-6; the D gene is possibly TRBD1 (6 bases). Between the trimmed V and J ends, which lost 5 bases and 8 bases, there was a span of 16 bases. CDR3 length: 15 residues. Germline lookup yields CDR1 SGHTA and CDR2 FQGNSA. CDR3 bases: TGTGCCAGCAGCACTAGGACAGCTACTTATTCACCCCTCCACTTT. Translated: CASSTRTATYSPLHF.